The clone carrying this T cell receptor (beta chain) was counted only a few times. Its antigen is not identified. This sample was taken from a study of blood T cells in healthy people across ages. V lost 5 bases, J lost 0 bases, and 26 bases lay in between. The CDR3 runs 19 residues. Per germline, CDR1 SGHTA and CDR2 FQGNSA. A sample-barcoded 5' primer and a J-beta primer mix were used in a second PCR of about 6 to 12 cycles. TCRdb re-called the 5' RACE reads through MiXCR, storing one row per CDR3 protein. The sample gives about 800,000 distinct CDR3 sequences, about 46% of which show up once; 18% is in the top ten. Study-wide findings and caveats: Naive T cell percentage by flow cytometry tracked strongly with beta diversity. Both higher diversity and more naive CD4+ cells marked long-lived donors when set against aged donors.

The sequence came from a man older than 75 in good health. The sequenced material came from blood. V usage is TRBV7-2 and J usage is TRBJ2-7, with D perhaps TRBD2 (6 bases). The DNA for the CDR3 is TGTGCCAGCAGCGCCCGAAATGGGGCGGGACTGGGAAGCTCCTACGAGCAGTACTTC. This translates into CASSARNGAGLGSSYEQYF.